This T cell receptor (beta chain) was found in a study of T cell changes during pregnancy in multiple sclerosis. On this clone: Additional DNA sequences in this sample encode the identical CDR3.

The repertoire was sequenced with immunoSEQ multiplex PCR; TCRdb's copy has only in-frame clones and lacks some. Among approximately 89,000 clones listed, 94% were seen once. V lost 0 bases and J 2 bases, leaving 8 bases between the germline ends. This CDR3 contains 14 residues. Germline CDR1 reads SGHNT; CDR2 reads YYREEE (reference sequence). The TCR comes from a female donor in good health, enrolled as a control in a pregnancy study. The chain combines TRBV5-4 with TRBJ2-5; TRBD1 might be the D (5 bases). Source: peripheral blood, taken after pregnancy. The CDR3 spells CASSLAPGQETQYF. The CDR3 nucleotides read TGTGCCAGCAGCTTGGCCCCAGGGCAAGAGACCCAGTACTTC.